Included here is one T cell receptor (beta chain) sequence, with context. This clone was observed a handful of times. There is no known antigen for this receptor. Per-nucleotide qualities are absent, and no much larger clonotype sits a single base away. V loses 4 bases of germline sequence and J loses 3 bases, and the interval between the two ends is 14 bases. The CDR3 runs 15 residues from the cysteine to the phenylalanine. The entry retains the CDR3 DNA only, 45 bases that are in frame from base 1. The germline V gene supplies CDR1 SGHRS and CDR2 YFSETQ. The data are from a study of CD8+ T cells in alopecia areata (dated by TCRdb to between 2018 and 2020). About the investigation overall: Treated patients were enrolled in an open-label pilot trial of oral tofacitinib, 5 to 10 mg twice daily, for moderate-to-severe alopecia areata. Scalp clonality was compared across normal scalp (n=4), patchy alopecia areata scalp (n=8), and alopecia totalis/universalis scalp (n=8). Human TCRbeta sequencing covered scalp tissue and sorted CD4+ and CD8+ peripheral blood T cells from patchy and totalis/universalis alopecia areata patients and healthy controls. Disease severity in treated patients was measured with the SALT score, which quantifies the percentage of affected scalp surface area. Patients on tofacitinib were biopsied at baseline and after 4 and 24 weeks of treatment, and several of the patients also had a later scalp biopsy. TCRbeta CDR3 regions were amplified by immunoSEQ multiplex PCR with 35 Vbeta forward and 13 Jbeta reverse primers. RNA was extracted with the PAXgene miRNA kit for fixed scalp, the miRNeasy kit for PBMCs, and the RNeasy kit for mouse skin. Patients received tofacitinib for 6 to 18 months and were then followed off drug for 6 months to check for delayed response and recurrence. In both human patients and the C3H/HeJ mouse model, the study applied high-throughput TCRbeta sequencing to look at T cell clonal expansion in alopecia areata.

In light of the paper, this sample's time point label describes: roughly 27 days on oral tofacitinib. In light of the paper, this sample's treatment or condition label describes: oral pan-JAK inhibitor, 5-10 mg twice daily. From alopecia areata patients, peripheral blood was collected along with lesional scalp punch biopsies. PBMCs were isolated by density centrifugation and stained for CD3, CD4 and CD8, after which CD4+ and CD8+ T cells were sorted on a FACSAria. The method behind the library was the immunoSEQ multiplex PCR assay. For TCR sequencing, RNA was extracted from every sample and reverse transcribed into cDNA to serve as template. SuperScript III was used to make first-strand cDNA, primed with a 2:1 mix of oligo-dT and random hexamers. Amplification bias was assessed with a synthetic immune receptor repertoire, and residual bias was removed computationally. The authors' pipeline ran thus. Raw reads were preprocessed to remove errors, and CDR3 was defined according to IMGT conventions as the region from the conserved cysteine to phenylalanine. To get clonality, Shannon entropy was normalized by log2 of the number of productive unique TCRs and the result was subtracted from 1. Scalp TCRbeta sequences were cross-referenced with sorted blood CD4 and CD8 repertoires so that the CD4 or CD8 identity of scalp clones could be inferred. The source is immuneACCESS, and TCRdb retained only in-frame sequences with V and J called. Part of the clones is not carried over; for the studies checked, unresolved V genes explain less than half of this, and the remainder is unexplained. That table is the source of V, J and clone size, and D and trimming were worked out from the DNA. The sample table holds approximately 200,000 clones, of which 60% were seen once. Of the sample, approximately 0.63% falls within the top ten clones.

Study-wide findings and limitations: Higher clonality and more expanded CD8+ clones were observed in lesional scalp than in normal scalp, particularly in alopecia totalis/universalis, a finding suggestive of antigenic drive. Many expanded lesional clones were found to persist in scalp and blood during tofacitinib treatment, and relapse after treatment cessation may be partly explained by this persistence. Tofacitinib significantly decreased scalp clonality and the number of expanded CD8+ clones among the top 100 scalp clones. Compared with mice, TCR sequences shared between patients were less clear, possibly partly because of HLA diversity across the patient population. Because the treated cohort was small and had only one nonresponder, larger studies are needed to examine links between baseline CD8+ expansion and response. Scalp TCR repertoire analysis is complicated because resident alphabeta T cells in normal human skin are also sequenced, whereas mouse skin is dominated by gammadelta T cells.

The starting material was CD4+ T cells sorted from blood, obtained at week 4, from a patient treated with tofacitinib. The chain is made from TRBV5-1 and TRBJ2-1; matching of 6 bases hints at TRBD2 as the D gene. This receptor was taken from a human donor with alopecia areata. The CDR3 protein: CASSPPGLGYNEQFF. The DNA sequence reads TGCGCCAGCAGCCCCCCGGGACTGGGCTACAATGAGCAGTTCTTC.